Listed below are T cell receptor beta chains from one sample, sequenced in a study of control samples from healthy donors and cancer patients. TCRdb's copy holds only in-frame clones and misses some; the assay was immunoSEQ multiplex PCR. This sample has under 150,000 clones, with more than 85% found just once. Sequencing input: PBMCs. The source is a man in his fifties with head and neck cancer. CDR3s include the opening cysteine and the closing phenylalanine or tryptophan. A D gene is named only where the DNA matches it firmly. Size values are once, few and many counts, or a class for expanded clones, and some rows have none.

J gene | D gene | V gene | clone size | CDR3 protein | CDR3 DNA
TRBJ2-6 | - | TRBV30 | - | CARNEGSGANVLTF | TGTGCCAGGAACGAAGGCTCTGGGGCCAACGTCCTGACTTTC
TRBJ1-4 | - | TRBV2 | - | CASSDRGTNEKLFF | TGTGCCAGCAGTGACCGGGGAACTAATGAAAAACTGTTTTTT
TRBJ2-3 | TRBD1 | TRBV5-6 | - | CASSSLGQGAIDTQYF | TGTGCCAGCAGCTCATTGGGACAGGGGGCAATAGATACGCAGTATTTT
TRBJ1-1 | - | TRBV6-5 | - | CASRLGVMNTEAFF | TGTGCCAGCAGACTCGGCGTGATGAACACTGAAGCTTTCTTT
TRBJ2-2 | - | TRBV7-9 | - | CASSSKVGGELFF | TGTGCCAGCAGCTCCAAGGTGGGCGGGGAGCTGTTTTTT
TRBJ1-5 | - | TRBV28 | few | CASSLGVQPQHF | TGTGCCAGCAGTTTGGGTGTTCAGCCCCAGCATTTT
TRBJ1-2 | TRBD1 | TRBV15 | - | CATSRGTVYGYTF | TGTGCCACCAGCAGGGGGACAGTATATGGCTACACCTTC
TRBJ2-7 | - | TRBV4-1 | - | CASRETGSSYEQYF | TGCGCCAGCAGGGAAACAGGGAGCTCCTACGAGCAGTACTTC
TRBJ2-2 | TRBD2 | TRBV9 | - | CASSVRRFGGENTGELFF | TGCGCCAGCAGCGTACGGCGGTTCGGGGGGGAGAACACCGGGGAGCTGTTTTTT
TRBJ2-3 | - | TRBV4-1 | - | CASSQGVSYFSTDTQYF | TGCGCCAGCAGCCAAGGGGTTAGTTACTTTAGCACAGATACGCAGTATTTT
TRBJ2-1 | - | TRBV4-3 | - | CASSQMRWGSYNEQFF | TGCGCCAGCAGCCAAATGAGGTGGGGCTCCTACAATGAGCAGTTCTTC
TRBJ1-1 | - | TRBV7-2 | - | CASSPTAFENTEAFF | TGTGCCAGCAGCCCTACCGCATTTGAGAACACTGAAGCTTTCTTT
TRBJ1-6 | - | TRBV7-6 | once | CASSLGGPGGPLHF | TGTGCCAGCAGCTTAGGGGGGCCGGGGGGGCCCCTCCACTTT
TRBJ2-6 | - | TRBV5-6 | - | CASSLPTPSGANVLTF | -
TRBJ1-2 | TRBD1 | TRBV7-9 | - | CASSPWTGILNYGYTF | TGTGCCAGCAGCCCGTGGACAGGCATACTTAACTATGGCTACACCTTC
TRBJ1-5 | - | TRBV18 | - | CASSVGADSNQPQHF | TGTGCCAGCTCAGTGGGGGCGGATAGCAATCAGCCCCAGCATTTT
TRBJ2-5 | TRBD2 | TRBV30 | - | CAWSGLAGVGETQYF | TGTGCCTGGAGTGGGTTAGCGGGGGTGGGGGAGACCCAGTACTTC
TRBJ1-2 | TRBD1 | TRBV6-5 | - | CASRLTITGAGGYTF | TGTGCCAGCAGGCTGACTATAACAGGGGCAGGAGGCTACACCTTC
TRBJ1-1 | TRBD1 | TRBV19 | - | CASTGQGGTEAFF | TGTGCCAGTACAGGACAGGGGGGAACTGAAGCTTTCTTT
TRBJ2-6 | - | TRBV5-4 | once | CASSTASGANVLTF | TGTGCCAGCAGCACAGCCTCTGGGGCCAACGTCCTGACTTTC
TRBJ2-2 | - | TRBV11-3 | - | CASSLRDPGELFF | TGTGCCAGCAGCCTCCGGGACCCCGGGGAGCTGTTTTTT
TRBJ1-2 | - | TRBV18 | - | CASSPRAHQVNYGYTF | TGTGCCAGCTCACCGCGGGCCCACCAAGTCAACTATGGCTACACCTTC
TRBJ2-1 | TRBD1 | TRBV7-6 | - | CASSLSSGGAYRQFF | TGTGCCAGCAGCTTAAGCTCAGGGGGCGCGTATCGGCAGTTCTTC
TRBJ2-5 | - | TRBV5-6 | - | CASSRTKVRETQYF | TGTGCCAGCAGTCGTACGAAGGTCCGGGAGACCCAGTACTTC
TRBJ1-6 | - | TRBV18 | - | CASSSTSTANYNSQPLHF | TGTGCCAGCTCATCAACAAGCACAGCCAATTATAATTCACAACCCCTCCACTTT
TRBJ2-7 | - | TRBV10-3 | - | CAISLGASGRYEQYF | TGTGCCATCAGTCTGGGAGCCAGCGGGCGCTACGAGCAGTACTTC
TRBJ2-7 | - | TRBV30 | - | CAGTGKYYEQYF | TGTGCCGGAACAGGGAAATACTACGAGCAGTACTTC
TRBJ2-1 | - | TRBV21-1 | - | CASGLTGPNNEQFF | TGTGCCAGCGGGCTTACAGGGCCCAACAATGAGCAGTTCTTC
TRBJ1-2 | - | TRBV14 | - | CASSQQSGIVGYTF | TGTGCCAGCAGCCAACAATCAGGGATCGTGGGCTACACCTTC
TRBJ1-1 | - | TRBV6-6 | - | CASSYGRLNTEAFF | TGTGCCAGCAGTTATGGCCGGCTGAACACTGAAGCTTTCTTT
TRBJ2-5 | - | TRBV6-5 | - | CASTYGGGRETQYF | TGTGCCAGCACCTACGGCGGAGGGAGAGAGACCCAGTACTTC
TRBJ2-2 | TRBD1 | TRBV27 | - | CASRTGTGVAGELFF | TGTGCCAGCAGAACCGGGACAGGGGTCGCCGGGGAGCTGTTTTTT
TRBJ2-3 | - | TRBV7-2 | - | CASTSRLVGRGDTQYF | TGTGCCAGCACCTCCCGCCTAGTTGGTCGAGGAGATACGCAGTATTTT
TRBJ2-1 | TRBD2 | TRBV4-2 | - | CASSQEVGLVNEQFF | TGTGCCAGCAGCCAAGAGGTGGGACTAGTTAATGAGCAGTTCTTC
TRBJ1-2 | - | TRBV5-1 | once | CASSLGGGADGYTF | TGCGCCAGCAGCTTGGGCGGAGGGGCAGATGGCTACACCTTC
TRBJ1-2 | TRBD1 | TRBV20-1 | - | CSASQTGGALDGYTF | TGCAGTGCTAGTCAGACAGGGGGCGCTTTGGATGGCTACACCTTC
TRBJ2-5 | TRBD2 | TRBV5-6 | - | CASSLVTSTVTQYF | TGTGCCAGCAGCTTGGTGACTAGCACGGTGACCCAGTACTTC
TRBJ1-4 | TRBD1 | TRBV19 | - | CASSIRGKTGGNEKLFF | TGTGCCAGTAGTATAAGAGGGAAGACAGGGGGTAATGAAAAACTGTTTTTT
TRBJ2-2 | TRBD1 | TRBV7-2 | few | CASSRDSLTGELFF | TGTGCCAGCAGCCGGGACAGCCTCACCGGGGAGCTGTTTTTT
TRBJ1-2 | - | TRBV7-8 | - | CASSFAVNYGYTF | TGTGCCAGCAGCTTCGCAGTTAACTATGGCTACACCTTC
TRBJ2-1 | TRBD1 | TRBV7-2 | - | CASSPSGQSYNEQFF | TGTGCCAGCAGCCCTTCGGGACAGTCCTACAATGAGCAGTTCTTC
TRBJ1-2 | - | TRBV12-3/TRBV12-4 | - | CASRLRGDYGYTF | TGTGCCAGCAGACTCCGGGGAGACTATGGCTACACCTTC
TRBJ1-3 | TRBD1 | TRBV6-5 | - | CASSRGTAGNTIYF | TGTGCCAGCAGTCGAGGGACAGCTGGAAACACCATATATTTT
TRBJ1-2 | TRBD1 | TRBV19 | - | CASSAAHRGQGYGYTF | TGTGCCAGTAGTGCTGCCCACAGGGGACAGGGCTATGGCTACACCTTC
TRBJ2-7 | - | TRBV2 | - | CASSLTGVPWEQYF | TGTGCCAGCAGTTTAACTGGGGTTCCCTGGGAGCAGTACTTC
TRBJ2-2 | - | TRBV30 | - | CAWKEANTGELFF | TGTGCCTGGAAGGAGGCGAACACCGGGGAGCTGTTTTTT
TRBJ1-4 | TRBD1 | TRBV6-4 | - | CASSQRQGTTNEKLFF | TGTGCCAGCAGCCAAAGACAGGGGACAACTAATGAAAAACTGTTTTTT
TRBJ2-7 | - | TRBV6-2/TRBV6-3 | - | CASSSPRGGHYEQYF | TGTGCCAGCAGTTCGCCCCGTGGGGGCCACTACGAGCAGTACTTC
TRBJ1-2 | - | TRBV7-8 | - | CASSLAGDAYGYTF | TGTGCCAGCAGCTTAGCGGGAGACGCCTATGGCTACACCTTC
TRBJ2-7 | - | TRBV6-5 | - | CASTRSVNYEQYF | TGTGCCAGCACGCGGTCCGTAAACTACGAGCAGTACTTC